This T cell receptor (beta chain) was sequenced during a study of blood T cell repertoires in COVID-19. For the study at large: PBMCs, B-cell-depleted T cells, or T cells were the source of the cDNA or gDNA that made up the material.

Trimming pared 7 bases from V and 1 base from J, leaving 7 bases between. The V gene's germline CDR1 is MNHEY and CDR2 SVGAGI. This CDR3 has 12 residues. Assay used: immunoSEQ multiplex PCR; TCRdb lists only in-frame clones, some missing. The table lists some 240,000 clones, roughly 80% of them singletons. The rearrangement joins TRBV6-5 to TRBJ2-5; D may be TRBD2 (5 bases). Sequenced material: peripheral blood. The clonotype originates from a woman aged 55-69 years with active or convalescent COVID-19. The CDR3 DNA reads as TGTGCCAGCATGGACTCCCAAGAGACCCAGTACTTC. Its protein is CASMDSQETQYF.